Listed here are 6 T cell receptor beta chains from one sample, sequenced in a study of response to subunit inactivated influenza vaccine. TCRdb processed the RT-PCR reads anew with MiXCR; each CDR3 protein has one entry. The sample consists of about 780,000 distinct CDR3 sequences, around 18% of them appearing once. The material sequenced was PBMCs from blood, taken more than 4 days after vaccination. The receptors were gathered from a man aged 50 or older who received an inactivated influenza vaccine.

J is TRBJ2-3 and V is TRBV9; 12 positions agree with TRBD2. Germline CDR1 is SGDLS and CDR2 is YYNGEE. The CDR3 runs to 17 residues. V trimming: 0 bases; J trimming: 4 bases; junction bases outside the gene matches: 6. CDR3 coding DNA: TGTGCCAGCAGCGTAGGGACTAGCGGGAAGGGACCAGATACGCAGTATTTT. Amino acids: CASSVGTSGKGPDTQYF. The whole variable domain, filled in from reference TRBV9 and TRBJ2-3, reads DSGVTQTPKHLITATGQRVTLRCSPRSGDLSVYWYQQSLDQGLQFLIQYYNGEERAKGNILERFSAQQFPDLHSELNLSSLELGDSALYFCASSVGTSGKGPDTQYFGPGTRLTVL.

This clonotype has only a few counts. The chain carries TRBV11-2 and TRBJ2-2; TRBD2 aligns across 12 bases. CDR1 and CDR2 from the germline V gene are SGHAT and FQNNGV. CDR3 length equals 17 residues. J lost 1 base, V lost 6 bases, and 6 bases had no gene match. The CDR3 nucleotides are TGTGCCAGCAGACCCGGACTAGCGGGAATGAACACCGGGGAGCTGTTTTTT. Protein product: CASRPGLAGMNTGELFF.

The chain couples TRBV9 to TRBJ2-3; D gene ambiguous. The CDR3 is 15 amino acids. V gave up 0 bases and J gave up 2 bases, with 10 bases separating them. The V gene's germline CDR1 is SGDLS and CDR2 YYNGEE. CDR3 amino acids: CASSVGRTLTDTQYF. The CDR3 DNA reads TGTGCCAGCAGCGTAGGTCGAACCCTCACAGATACGCAGTATTTT.

This sequence joins TRBV29-1 and TRBJ2-7; TRBD2 matches 7 bases. Unmatched junction bases numbered 7, after V lost 6 bases and J lost 5 bases. Germline CDR1 SQVTM, CDR2 ANQGSEA. CDR3 length: 12 amino acids. The CDR3 DNA reads TGCAGCGTGGAGGAGGGGACTAACGAGCAGTACTTC. Translated, it gives CSVEEGTNEQYF.

The chain links TRBV4-3 to TRBJ2-7; 8 positions match TRBD1. Germline values: CDR1 LGHNA, CDR2 YSLEER. The trim removed 1 base at V and 4 bases at J, leaving 6 bases unmatched. This CDR3 spans 15 amino acids. The CDR3 sequence: CASSQGQGAWYEQYF. CDR3 bases: TGCGCCAGCAGCCAAGGGCAGGGGGCTTGGTACGAGCAGTACTTC.

This clonotype was recorded many times. CDR3 region: CSATWTGGRYEQYF. Here the CDR3 DNA reads TGCAGTGCCACATGGACAGGGGGCAGGTACGAGCAGTACTTC. This chain links TRBV20-1 with TRBJ2-7, with 11 bases aligning to TRBD1. Germline V lookup: CDR1 DFQATT, CDR2 SNEGSKA (reference sequence). Trimming at V came to 6 bases and at J to 4 bases, leaving 8 bases not matched to a gene. The CDR3 runs 14 residues.